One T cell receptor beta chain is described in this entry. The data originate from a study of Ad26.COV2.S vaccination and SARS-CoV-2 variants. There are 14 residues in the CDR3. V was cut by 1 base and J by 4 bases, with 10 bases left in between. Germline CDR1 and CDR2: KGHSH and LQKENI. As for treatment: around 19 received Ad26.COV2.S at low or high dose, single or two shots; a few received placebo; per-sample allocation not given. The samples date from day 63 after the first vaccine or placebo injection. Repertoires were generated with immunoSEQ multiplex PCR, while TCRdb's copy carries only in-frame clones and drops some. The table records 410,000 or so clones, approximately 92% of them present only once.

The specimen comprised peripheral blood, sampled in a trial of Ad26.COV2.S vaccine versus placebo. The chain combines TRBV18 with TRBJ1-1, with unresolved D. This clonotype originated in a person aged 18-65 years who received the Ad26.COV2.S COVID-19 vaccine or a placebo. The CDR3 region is CASSPQGSSTEAFF. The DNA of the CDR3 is TGTGCCAGCTCACCACAGGGTTCGAGCACTGAAGCTTTCTTT.